This T cell receptor beta chain was sequenced during a study of CD8+CD57+ T cells in acquired aplastic anemia. Germline lookup yields CDR1 DFQATT and CDR2 SNEGSKA (reference sequence). Trimming removed 5 bases at V and 2 bases at J, with 6 bases between. The CDR3 consists of 11 residues. According to the study, genomic DNA was the template for TCR beta VDJ and CDR3 profiling. TCRdb re-called the reads through MiXCR, storing one row per CDR3 protein. The sample carries around 400,000 distinct CDR3 sequences, 55% to 75% recorded once. Sequences were obtained from sorted CD4+, CD8+, or CD8+CD57+ T cells (not recorded which) from PBMCs. The source of this sequence is a human donor in good health, serving as a control. The chain recombines TRBV20-1 with TRBJ1-2, with D unclear. CDR3: CSAVLNYGYTF. CDR3 nucleotides: TGCAGTGCTGTACTCAACTATGGCTACACCTTC.